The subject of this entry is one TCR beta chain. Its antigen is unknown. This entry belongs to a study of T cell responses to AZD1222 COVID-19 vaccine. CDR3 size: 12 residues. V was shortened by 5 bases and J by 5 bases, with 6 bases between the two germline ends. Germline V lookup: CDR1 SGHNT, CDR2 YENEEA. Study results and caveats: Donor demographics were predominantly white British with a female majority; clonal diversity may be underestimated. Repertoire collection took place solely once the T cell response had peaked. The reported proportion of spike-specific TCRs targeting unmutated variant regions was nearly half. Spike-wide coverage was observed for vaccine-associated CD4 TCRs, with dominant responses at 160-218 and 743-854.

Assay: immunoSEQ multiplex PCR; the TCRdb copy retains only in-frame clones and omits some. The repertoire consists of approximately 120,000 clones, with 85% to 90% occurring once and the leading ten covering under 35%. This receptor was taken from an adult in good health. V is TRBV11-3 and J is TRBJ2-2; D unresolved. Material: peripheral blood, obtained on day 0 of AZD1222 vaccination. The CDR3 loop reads CASSPQTGELFF. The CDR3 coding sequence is TGTGCCAGCAGCCCCCAGACCGGGGAGCTGTTTTTT. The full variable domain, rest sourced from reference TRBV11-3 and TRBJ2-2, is EAGVVQSPRYKIIEKKQPVAFWCNPISGHNTLYWYLQNLGQGPELLIRYENEEAVDDSQLPKDRFSAERLKGVDSTLKIQPAELGDSAVYLCASSPQTGELFFGEGSRLTVL.